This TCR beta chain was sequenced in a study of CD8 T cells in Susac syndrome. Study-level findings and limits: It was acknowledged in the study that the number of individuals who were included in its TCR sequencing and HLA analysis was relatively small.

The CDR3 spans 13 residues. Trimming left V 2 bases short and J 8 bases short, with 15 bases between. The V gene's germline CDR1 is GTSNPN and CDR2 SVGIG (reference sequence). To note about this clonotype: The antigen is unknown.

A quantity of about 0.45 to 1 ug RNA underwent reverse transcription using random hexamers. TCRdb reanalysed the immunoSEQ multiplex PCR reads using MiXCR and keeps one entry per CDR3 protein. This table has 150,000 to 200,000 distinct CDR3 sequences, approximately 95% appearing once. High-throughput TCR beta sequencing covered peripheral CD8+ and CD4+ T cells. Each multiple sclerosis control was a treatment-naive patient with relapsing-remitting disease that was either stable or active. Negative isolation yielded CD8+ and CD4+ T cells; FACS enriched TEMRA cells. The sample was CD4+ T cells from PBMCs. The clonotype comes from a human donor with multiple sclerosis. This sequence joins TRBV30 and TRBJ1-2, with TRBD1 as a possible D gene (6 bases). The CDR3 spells CAWSSFDRRGYTF. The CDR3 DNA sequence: TGTGCCTGGAGTTCCTTCGACAGGAGGGGCTACACCTTC. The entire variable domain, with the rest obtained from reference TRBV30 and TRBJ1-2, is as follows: SQTIHQWPATLVQPVGSPLSLECTVEGTSNPNLYWYRQAAGRGLQLLFYSVGIGQISSEVPQNLSASRPQDRQFILSSKKLLLSDSGFYLCAWSSFDRRGYTFGSGTRLTVV.